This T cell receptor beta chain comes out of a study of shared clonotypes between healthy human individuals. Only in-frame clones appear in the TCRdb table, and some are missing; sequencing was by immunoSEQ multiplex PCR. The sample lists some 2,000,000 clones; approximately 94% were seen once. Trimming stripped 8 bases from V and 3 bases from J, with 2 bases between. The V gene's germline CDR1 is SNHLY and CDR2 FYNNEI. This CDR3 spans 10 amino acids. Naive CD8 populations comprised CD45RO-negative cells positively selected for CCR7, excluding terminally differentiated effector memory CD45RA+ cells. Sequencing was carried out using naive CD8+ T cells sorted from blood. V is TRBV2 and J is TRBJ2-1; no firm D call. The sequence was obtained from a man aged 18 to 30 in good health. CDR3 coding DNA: TGTGCCAGCCTCTACAATGAGCAGTTCTTC. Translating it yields CASLYNEQFF. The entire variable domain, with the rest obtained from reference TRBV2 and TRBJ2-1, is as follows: EPEVTQTPSHQVTQMGQEVILRCVPISNHLYFYWYRQILGQKVEFLVSFYNNEISEKSEIFDDQFSVERPDGSNFTLKIRSTKLEDSAMYFCASLYNEQFFGPGTRLTVL.